The present T cell receptor (beta chain) was sequenced within a study of cytomegalovirus exposure and HLA in healthy donors. The CDR3 is 16 residues long. Germline assignment: CDR1 LNHDA and CDR2 SQIVND (reference sequence). After removal of 6 bases from V and 0 bases from J, the junction contained 10 bases not matched to a gene. Only one count was recorded for this clone. The antigen remains undetermined. General observations from the study: TCR beta V- and J-gene trimming was later associated with a missense DCLRE1C variant. It was only CMV serostatus that was available as immune exposure information. On later analysis, the bulk of CMV-associated TCR beta chains appeared to be HLA-restricted.

The PCR contained 60 Vbeta and 13 Jbeta primers. Only in-frame clones appear in the TCRdb table, and some are missing; sequencing was by immunoSEQ multiplex PCR. The profile shows 110,000 to 150,000 clones, roughly 80% of them singletons. The clonotype originates from a woman aged 40 to 50 in good health and CMV-seropositive. Sequencing input: PBMCs. The chain uses TRBV19 and TRBJ1-2; TRBD1 agrees at 7 bases. CDR3 DNA: TGTGCCAGTAGACCCTCGGGACAGAGTCCTAACTATGGCTACACCTTC. Protein sequence: CASRPSGQSPNYGYTF.